This T cell receptor (beta chain) was identified during a study of blood T cell repertoires in COVID-19. Study-level information: COVID-19 samples from acute and convalescent phases originated in the United States, Italy and Spain. PBMCs, B-cell-depleted T cells, or T cells were the source of the cDNA or gDNA that made up the material.

The table came from immunoSEQ multiplex PCR; TCRdb's copy has only in-frame clones and leaves some out. The table lists 55,000 or so clones, about nine tenths of them singletons. Sequenced: peripheral blood. The receptor was isolated from a man in his 60s with active COVID-19.

CDR3 bases: TGTGCCAGCAGTTTAGTCGGACAAACCCACTATGGCTACACCTTC. This encodes CASSLVGQTHYGYTF. The chain couples TRBV27 to TRBJ1-2; D is possibly TRBD1 (5 bases). CDR3 length equals 15 residues. V lost 2 bases to trimming and J lost 3 bases, with 13 bases between them. CDR1 is MNHEY, CDR2 SMNVEV, per germline (reference sequence).